The 22 T cell receptor beta chains below come from one sample, sequenced in a study of identical twins. Using its own MiXCR run on the 5' RACE reads, TCRdb lists one record per CDR3 protein. The sample has some 500,000 distinct CDR3 sequences, nearly 10% seen once. Separately, the same data were catalogued under a study of yellow fever vaccine responses in identical twins.

Sequenced material: PBMCs. The source of these receptors is a woman in her late teens or twenties in good health.

The chain carries TRBV7-6 and TRBJ2-5; 10 bases agree with TRBD2. The CDR3 has 15 amino acids. CDR1 SGHVS and CDR2 FNYEAQ come from the germline V gene. V shed 5 bases, J shed 1 base, and the junction held 4 bases outside the gene matches. CDR3 amino acids: CASSPTSGRQETQYF. CDR3 bases: TGTGCCAGCAGCCCGACTAGCGGGCGCCAAGAGACCCAGTACTTC. The whole variable domain, remainder taken from reference TRBV7-6 and TRBJ2-5, is GAGVSQSPRYKVTKRGQDVALRCDPISGHVSLYWYRQALGQGPEFLTYFNYEAQQDKSGLPNDRFSAERPEGSISTLTIQRTEQRDSAMYRCASSPTSGRQETQYFGPGTRLLVL.

This clonotype was seen more than once but under ten times. This chain connects TRBV15 to TRBJ2-3; D not resolved. The CDR3 contains 14 residues. The germline CDR1 and CDR2 sequences are LNHNV and YYDKDF (reference sequence). V was pared by 0 bases and J by 10 bases, with 14 bases between. The CDR3 protein is CATSRDGPPVSQYF. The CDR3 bases are TGTGCCACCAGCAGAGATGGACCGCCGGTATCGCAGTATTTT.

This clonotype appeared a few times. The rearrangement uses TRBV12-3 or TRBV12-4 and TRBJ1-2; a weak D match, TRBD1 (6 bases). The V gene lost 6 bases and the J gene lost 4 bases, with 15 bases spanning the gap. CDR3 size: 14 residues. The CDR3 is CASREPGAGYGYTF. DNA of the CDR3: TGTGCCAGCAGGGAACCGGGGGCGGGCTATGGCTACACCTTC.

The chain recombines TRBV29-1 with TRBJ2-7, with 9 bases identical to TRBD2. This CDR3 contains 15 residues. V lost 0 bases to trimming and J lost 4 bases; unmatched junction nucleotides: 7. Germline V lookup: CDR1 SQVTM, CDR2 ANQGSEA. This chain's CDR3 is CSVEDPLAGSYEQYF. DNA for the CDR3: TGCAGCGTTGAAGATCCGCTAGCGGGGTCATACGAGCAGTACTTC.

In its sample, this clonotype was seen a few times. V gene TRBV30 combines with J gene TRBJ1-5; a possible D gene is TRBD1 (5 bases). The germline V gene encodes CDR1 GTSNPN and CDR2 SVGIG (reference sequence). V gave up 4 bases and J gave up 5 bases, with 15 bases separating them. This CDR3 region has 14 residues. CDR3 protein: CAWNGEGVHQPQHF. The CDR3 nucleotides are TGTGCCTGGAATGGAGAAGGGGTCCATCAGCCCCAGCATTTT.

Points on this clonotype: At one boundary the junction diverges from the germline segment, which might be a read error. The V call is TRBV7-9, the J call TRBJ2-3, with TRBD2 matching over 9 bases. CDR1 SEHNR and CDR2 FQNEAQ come from the germline V gene (reference sequence). There are 15 residues in the CDR3. The CDR3 protein is CASSLTGTSTDTQYF. The DNA of the CDR3 is TGTGCCAGCAGCTTAACCGGGACTAGCACCGATACGCAGTATTTT.

J is TRBJ2-7 and V is TRBV29-1; the match to TRBD2 covers 8 bases. V was clipped by 5 bases and J by 4 bases; unmatched bases: 10. Per germline, CDR1 SQVTM and CDR2 ANQGSEA. The CDR3 extends over 14 amino acids. The CDR3 DNA follows: TGCAGCGTTTCGTCAGGACTAGCAGTATACGAGCAGTACTTC. Its protein product is CSVSSGLAVYEQYF.

This clonotype came up a few times. The chain has TRBV20-1 and TRBJ2-3; D unresolved. The CDR3 length is 14 residues. Germline V CDR1 and CDR2: DFQATT, SNEGSKA (reference sequence). V shed 1 base and J shed 1 base, with 9 bases lying between them. The DNA for the CDR3 is TGCAGTGCTAGAGCCCTCGACGGCACAGATACGCAGTATTTT. As protein: CSARALDGTDTQYF.

This clonotype was seen repeatedly, ten times or more. The CDR3 sequence is CASRLTSGGHYTRTYEQYF. The CDR3 nucleotides read TGTGCCAGCCGCTTGACTAGCGGGGGTCACTATACAAGGACCTACGAGCAGTACTTC. V gene TRBV6-1 combines with J gene TRBJ2-7, with 12 bases matching TRBD2. Trimming removed 8 bases from V and 2 bases from J; junction bases left unmatched: 19. Germline CDR1 and CDR2: MNHNS and SASEGT. The CDR3 consists of 19 residues.

The sample holds many counts of this clonotype. V gene TRBV7-6 combines with J gene TRBJ2-7, with 13 bases matching TRBD2. The CDR3 has 15 residues. The trim removed 4 bases at V and 4 bases at J, leaving 4 bases unmatched. Germline CDR1 and CDR2: SGHVS and FNYEAQ. The CDR3 is CASSSRTSGSYEQYF. CDR3 nucleotides: TGTGCCAGCAGCTCCCGGACTAGCGGGAGTTACGAGCAGTACTTC.

This clonotype was counted only a few times. The V call is TRBV2, the J call TRBJ2-5; tentatively, D is TRBD1 or TRBD2 (5 bases each). V gave up 7 bases and J gave up 4 bases, with 13 bases separating them. This CDR3 has 13 amino acids. Germline-derived CDR1 and CDR2 are SNHLY and FYNNEI. CDR3 nucleotides: TGTGCCAGCACGAGGCAGGGACGAGAGACCCAGTACTTC. It translates to CASTRQGRETQYF.

This chain links TRBV20-1 with TRBJ2-1; perhaps TRBD2 as D (7 bases). This CDR3 is built from 15 residues. Germline CDR1 and CDR2: DFQATT and SNEGSKA (reference sequence). V lost 6 bases, J lost 6 bases, and 21 bases lay in between. CDR3 region: CSAQAAAGAGNEQFF. Written as DNA, the CDR3 is TGCAGTGCGCAAGCCGCGGCGGGGGCGGGCAATGAGCAGTTCTTC.

Ten or more counts support this clonotype. This rearrangement joins TRBV12-3 or TRBV12-4 to TRBJ2-7; TRBD1 matches 8 bases. This CDR3 contains 15 residues. Unmatched junction bases numbered 8, after V lost 6 bases and J lost 1 base. CDR3 sequence: CASRAGQGRSYEQYF. In nucleotides, the CDR3 is TGTGCCAGCAGGGCCGGACAGGGTCGATCCTACGAGCAGTACTTC.

The rearrangement joins TRBV5-1 to TRBJ2-7; the D call may be TRBD1 or TRBD2 (5 bases each). The CDR3 totals 14 residues. Looked up from germline, CDR1 is SGHRS and CDR2 is YFSETQ. Trimming removed 4 bases from V and 5 bases from J, with 16 bases in between. The CDR3 DNA sequence: TGCGCCAGCAGCCGCCAATGGGGGACCGACGAGCAGTACTTC. Translated, it gives CASSRQWGTDEQYF.

This clonotype was detected ten times or more. This chain links TRBV5-6 with TRBJ1-5; the D is unclear. V was shortened by 1 base and J by 0 bases, with 5 bases between the two germline ends. The length of the CDR3 is 14 residues. The V gene's germline CDR1 is SGHDT and CDR2 YYEEEE. The DNA for the CDR3 is TGTGCCAGCAGCTTGATCGGTAGCAATCAGCCCCAGCATTTT. This codes for CASSLIGSNQPQHF.

The table lists this clonotype with many counts. The chain combines TRBV4-3 with TRBJ1-6; TRBD1 is a possible D gene (6 bases). CDR3 length: 14 amino acids. The V end lost 0 bases, the J end lost 8 bases, and 8 bases lay between the germline ends. In germline, CDR1 is LGHNA, CDR2 YSLEER. The CDR3 sequence is CASSQDEGDSPLHF. CDR3 nucleotide sequence: TGCGCCAGCAGCCAAGATGAGGGGGATTCACCCCTCCACTTT.

This rearrangement joins TRBV6-1 to TRBJ1-3; a possible D gene is TRBD1 (5 bases). Germline lookup yields CDR1 MNHNS and CDR2 SASEGT. This CDR3 is 17 amino acids long. V lost 5 bases and J 7 bases, leaving 24 bases between the germline ends. CDR3 region: CASSPGTPGQTRNTIYF. The CDR3 bases are TGTGCCAGCAGTCCCGGGACCCCCGGGCAAACTCGGAACACCATATATTTT.

The table lists this clonotype with a few counts. This sequence joins TRBV24-1 and TRBJ2-7, with D possibly being TRBD2 (5 bases). Germline V gene sequence: CDR1 KGHDR, CDR2 SFDVKD. With 5 bases removed from V and 5 bases from J, the gap between germline ends came to 12 bases. The CDR3 extends over 13 amino acids. The CDR3 sequence: CATSVPGSHEQYF. In DNA, the CDR3 is TGTGCCACCAGTGTTCCGGGGAGTCACGAGCAGTACTTC.

This clonotype was seen ten or more times. CDR3 DNA: TGCGCCAGCAGCCAAGACCTGGGGTTTGCCAAAAACATTCAGTACTTC. Translated: CASSQDLGFAKNIQYF. The V and J genes are TRBV4-3 and TRBJ2-4; no clear D gene. The germline V and J ends were trimmed by 0 bases and 1 base, with 10 bases remaining between them. CDR3 length: 16 residues. Germline values: CDR1 LGHNA, CDR2 YSLEER.

The CDR3 DNA reads as TGCGCCAGCAGCCAAGCCGGACAGCTTAACTATGGCTACACCTTC. It is translated as CASSQAGQLNYGYTF. This chain connects TRBV4-1 to TRBJ1-2; possible D gene TRBD1, 6 bases. CDR3 length: 15 amino acids. Trimming stripped 1 base from V and 1 base from J, with 10 bases between. From germline, CDR1 is MGHRA and CDR2 YSYEKL.

The CDR3 DNA is TGCAGTGCAAGAACCCTGATCGCCTACGAGCAGTACTTC. It specifies CSARTLIAYEQYF. The chain couples TRBV20-1 to TRBJ2-7; no definite D call. The CDR3 runs 13 residues. Trimming shortened V by 6 bases and J by 2 bases, and 14 bases separated the two germline ends. Per germline, CDR1 DFQATT and CDR2 SNEGSKA (reference sequence).

This clonotype was seen only a few times. J is TRBJ2-7 and V is TRBV12-3 or TRBV12-4; 9 bases are shared with TRBD2. V was clipped by 3 bases and J by 3 bases; unmatched bases: 3. The CDR3 runs to 14 residues. In DNA form, the CDR3 reads TGTGCCAGCAGTTTCGATAGCGGGGGCTACGAGCAGTACTTC. Its translation is CASSFDSGGYEQYF.